The rows below give T cell receptor beta chains drawn from one sample of a study of STAT5B mutations in CD4+ large granular lymphocyte leukemia. Method: immunoSEQ multiplex PCR; TCRdb's copy keeps in-frame clones and lacks some. The table records 37,000 or so clones, roughly 83% of them present only once. What was sequenced was CD4+ T cells from blood buffy coats. Every receptor here comes from a human donor in good health. Both conserved end residues are part of each CDR3. The size field is filled for only some rows; it gives once, few, many or a size class.

CASSIALYQPQHF TRBV19 .
CASSLGSGTAYEQYF TRBV7-2 few
CASSLNTGGEQFF TRBV7-3 .
CASSQGQGQGYTF TRBV5-1 .
CASSGTGQFENTIYF TRBV2 .
CASSQGGSYNEQFF TRBV5-1 .
CASSQRNTGELFF TRBV11-3 .
CASSQDGSQPQHF TRBV4-3 few
CASGWDYGYTF TRBV11-1 .
CASSVEGQGHGYTF TRBV2 .
CASRPTISNQPQHF TRBV2 .
CASSLVRDTEAFF TRBV7-8 once
CASSVRDRGRPEQYF TRBV7-2 few
CATSRDITGGFGNEQFF TRBV15 .
CASKPGLLREETQYF TRBV5-1 .
CASSQGAGSTDTQYF TRBV4-3 .
CASSAIQGALYGYTF TRBV11-2 .
CASSLEGWGEAFF TRBV5-4 .
CASSPGTGAEKLFF TRBV18 once
CASSSNLYGYTF TRBV11-2 few
CASSPDWKNTEAFF TRBV5-4 few
CASTPNWGRGEKLFF TRBV6-1 .
CAWSQQGTEAFF TRBV30 .
CASSDTREPYQPQHF TRBV6-6 .
CASSILPSSGVYEQYF TRBV19 once
CASSLFQDGGEQYF TRBV7-9 .
CASSSLAGGNYEQYF TRBV7-2 .
CAWSWGVSEAFF TRBV30 .
CASSRTGVTYGYTF TRBV9 .
CAWSLQGLASYNEQFF TRBV30 .
CASSVSSGTTTGELFF TRBV9 .
CATSRGQGPPQETQYF TRBV15 once
CASSPLPGTVQETQYF TRBV11-2 .
CSARDREKLFF TRBV20-1 .
CASSSSGGSTDTQYF TRBV28 .
CASSLTGTGGTEAFF TRBV28 once
CASSFPTEAYEQYF TRBV7-2 .
CASSLQDTQYF TRBV2 .
CASSYMGREGNTIYF TRBV6-8 .
CASSYLKQETQYF TRBV6-5 .
CASSAQESNQPQHF TRBV2 .
CASSRTGQGESNEQFF TRBV5-6 .
CASRVLAGHTDTQYF TRBV2 .
CASSRRVTSGSTDTQYF TRBV14 .
CASSSPGGTGELFF TRBV5-4 few
CASRPNPTDHNEQFF TRBV6-5 .
CASSLGRQETQYF TRBV28 .
CASSDEGRQGGGEQYF TRBV6-1 once
CASSPSTPTYGYTF TRBV28 .
CASSEGLAGLDEQFF TRBV2 .
CASSIPLGTSGSYEQFF TRBV19 .
CAISWGDPEQFF TRBV10-3 .
CASSLSGGQETQYF TRBV5-1 .
CASSRRGQGNQPQHF TRBV5-8 .
CASSQGTSRDTQYF TRBV4-3 .
CASRLRPYEQYF TRBV5-1 .
CASRPGEGGAEAFF TRBV28 .
CASSSDRGGYNEQFF TRBV7-3 .
CAWTLTDRGNTEAFF TRBV30 .